Each of the 12 T cell receptor beta chains below was sequenced from the same sample in a study of T cells after yellow fever vaccination. TCRdb processed the 5' RACE reads anew with MiXCR; each CDR3 protein has one entry. The table lists 95,000 to 100,000 distinct CDR3 sequences, around 5.8% of them singletons, with about 40% in the top ten. Specimen: CD8+ T cells sorted from PBMCs, collected 10 days after the yellow fever booster vaccination. All receptors derive from a man aged 18 to 29 who received the YFV17D yellow fever vaccine.

This clonotype was observed a few times. The chain combines TRBV5-6 with TRBJ2-7; tentative D call: TRBD1 (5 bases). Germline V gene data show CDR1 as SGHDT and CDR2 as YYEEEE. Trimming pared 3 bases from V and 5 bases from J, leaving 12 bases between. This CDR3 spans 13 amino acids. CDR3 in amino acids: CASSSGHLNEQYF. Written as DNA, the CDR3 is TGTGCCAGCAGCTCCGGACATCTCAACGAGCAGTACTTC. The full variable domain, with the rest looked up from reference TRBV5-6 and TRBJ2-7, is DAGVTQSPTHLIKTRGQQVTLRCSPKSGHDTVSWYQQALGQGPQFIFQYYEEEERQRGNFPDRFSGHQFPNYSSELNVNALLLGDSALYLCASSSGHLNEQYFGPGTRLTVT.

This clonotype has ten or more counts. The chain has TRBV10-2 and TRBJ2-1; the D gene is possibly TRBD2 (5 bases). Germline V gene data show CDR1 as WSHSY and CDR2 as SAAADI. Trimming shortened V by 1 base and J by 8 bases, and 6 bases separated the two germline ends. The CDR3 consists of 12 residues. The CDR3 bases are TGCGCCAGCAGTGAGTTCGGGGATGAGCAGTTCTTC. Translated, it gives CASSEFGDEQFF.

V gene TRBV20-1 combines with J gene TRBJ2-3, with D possibly being TRBD1 or TRBD2 (5 bases each). The ends were cut back, 6 bases at V and 0 bases at J, with 16 bases in the middle. There are 15 residues in the CDR3. The germline V gene encodes CDR1 DFQATT and CDR2 SNEGSKA (reference sequence). The CDR3 here is CSAEGPSTSTDTQYF. In nucleotides, the CDR3 is TGCAGTGCCGAGGGGCCTAGCACTAGCACAGATACGCAGTATTTT.

This clonotype has a count of ten or more. CDR3 sequence: CASSPTGNTDTQYF. The CDR3 DNA is TGTGCCAGCAGCCCGACAGGAAACACAGATACGCAGTATTTT. This chain uses TRBV12-3 or TRBV12-4 with TRBJ2-3, with a tentative D call TRBD1 (6 bases). This CDR3 is 14 amino acids long. V was clipped by 6 bases and J by 2 bases, with 12 bases between them.

This clonotype was recorded many times. This sequence joins TRBV2 and TRBJ2-5; D not resolved. Looked up from germline, CDR1 is SNHLY and CDR2 is FYNNEI. Trimming removed 10 bases at V and 5 bases at J, with 17 bases between. The CDR3 is made up of 13 amino acids. The CDR3 protein is CATNVAPPETQYF. CDR3 sequence (DNA): TGTGCCACTAACGTGGCACCGCCGGAGACCCAGTACTTC.

The chain uses TRBV20-1 and TRBJ2-7; TRBD2 matches 7 bases. This CDR3 contains 14 residues. From germline, CDR1 is DFQATT and CDR2 SNEGSKA (reference sequence). Germline trimming cut 6 bases from V and 3 bases from J; bases unmatched to any gene: 11. The CDR3 nucleotides are TGCAGTGCCAAAGGGACTACCCGGATCTACGAGCAGTACTTC. Amino acid sequence: CSAKGTTRIYEQYF.

This clonotype was seen a handful of times. V gene TRBV7-9 combines with J gene TRBJ1-6, with D unclear. V was pared by 5 bases and J by 9 bases, with 14 bases between. In germline, CDR1 is SEHNR, CDR2 FQNEAQ (reference sequence). The CDR3 runs to 14 residues. DNA for the CDR3: TGTGCCAGCAGCCCACAGACGACTGGTTCACCCCTCCACTTT. Translating it yields CASSPQTTGSPLHF.

This clonotype was counted only a few times. The chain couples TRBV6-6 to TRBJ2-7; tentative D call: TRBD1 (6 bases). This CDR3 spans 14 amino acids. The germline gives CDR1 MNHNY, CDR2 SVGAGI (reference sequence). The ends were cut back, 4 bases at V and 5 bases at J, with 15 bases in the middle. The CDR3 sequence: CASSWRTDSDEQYF. The CDR3 region has the DNA TGTGCCAGCAGTTGGAGAACGGACAGTGACGAGCAGTACTTC.

V gene TRBV25-1 combines with J gene TRBJ2-3; 8 positions match TRBD1. The CDR3 is made up of 20 amino acids. Germline V gene lookup returns CDR1 MGHDK and CDR2 SYGVNS. V shed 0 bases and J 0 bases; nucleotides not matched to a gene: 14. CDR3 bases: TGTGCCAGCAGTGAATATCATGGGCAGGGGGCCATAGCTAGCACAGATACGCAGTATTTT. This translates into CASSEYHGQGAIASTDTQYF.

There are a few counts of this clonotype. The rearrangement links TRBV3-1 to TRBJ1-2, with unresolved D. The CDR3 has 14 residues. Germline V lookup: CDR1 LGHDT, CDR2 YNNKEL (reference sequence). V lost 0 bases, J lost 8 bases, and 13 bases lay in between. The CDR3: CASSQDPRARGYTF. Written as DNA, the CDR3 is TGTGCCAGCAGCCAAGACCCGAGGGCACGGGGCTACACCTTC.

This clonotype has at least ten counts. The chain combines TRBV9 with TRBJ2-5; D possibly corresponds to TRBD1 (5 bases). V was shortened by 0 bases and J by 5 bases, with 8 bases between the two germline ends. The germline gives CDR1 SGDLS, CDR2 YYNGEE. There are 13 residues in the CDR3. CDR3 bases: TGTGCCAGCAGCGTAGGGGGCGGCGAGACCCAGTACTTC. Its protein is CASSVGGGETQYF.

A few counts support this clonotype. This rearrangement joins TRBV7-2 to TRBJ1-6; unclear D gene. This CDR3 region has 14 residues. V shed 1 base and J shed 10 bases, with 11 bases lying between them. CDR1 is SGHTA, CDR2 FQGNSA, per germline. The CDR3, as DNA: TGTGCCAGCAGCTTAGACGGGGAGTGGTCACCCCTCCACTTT. It codes for CASSLDGEWSPLHF.